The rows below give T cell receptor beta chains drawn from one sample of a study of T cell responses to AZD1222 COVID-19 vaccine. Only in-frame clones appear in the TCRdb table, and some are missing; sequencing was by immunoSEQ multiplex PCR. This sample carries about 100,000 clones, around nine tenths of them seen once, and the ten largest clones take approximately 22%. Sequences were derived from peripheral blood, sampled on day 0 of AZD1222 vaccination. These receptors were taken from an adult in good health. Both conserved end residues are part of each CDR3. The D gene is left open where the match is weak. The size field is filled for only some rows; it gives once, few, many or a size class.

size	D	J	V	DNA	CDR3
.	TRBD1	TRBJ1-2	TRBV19	TGTGCCACCACAAACAGGGGTCGGTATGGCTACACCTTC	CATTNRGRYGYTF
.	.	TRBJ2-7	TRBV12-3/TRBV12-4	TGTGCCAGCAGTTTTGACGTTCACGAGCAGTACTTC	CASSFDVHEQYF
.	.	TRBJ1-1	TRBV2	TGTGCCAGCATGAGATTCACTGAAGCTTTCTTT	CASMRFTEAFF
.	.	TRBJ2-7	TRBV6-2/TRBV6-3	TGTGCCAGCAGTTACCCCCGGCGGGACTCCTACGAGCAGTACTTC	CASSYPRRDSYEQYF
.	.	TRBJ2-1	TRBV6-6	TGTGCCAGCAGTTACTCGTCCCCCAATGAGCAGTTCTTC	CASSYSSPNEQFF
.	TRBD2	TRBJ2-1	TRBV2	TGTGCCAGCAGTGACGGAGCGGGGGCCCACAATGAGCAGTTCTTC	CASSDGAGAHNEQFF
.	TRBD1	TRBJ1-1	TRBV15	TGTGCCACCAGCAGAACGCAGGGGGCGGAGAGTGAAGCTTTCTTT	CATSRTQGAESEAFF
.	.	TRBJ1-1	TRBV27	TGTGCCAGCAGCCACACTTGGGACACTGAAGCTTTCTTT	CASSHTWDTEAFF
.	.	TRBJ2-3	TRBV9	TGTGCCAGCAGCACAGACTTAGCCGGGGCGCAGTATTTT	CASSTDLAGAQYF
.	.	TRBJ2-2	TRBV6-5	TGTGCCGCAGAGGGGATAGGTGGGGACACCGGGGAGCTGTTTTTT	CAAEGIGGDTGELFF
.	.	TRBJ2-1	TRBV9	TGTGCCAGCAGCGTAGTAGGGCAGGGTCCTTACAATGAGCAGTTCTTC	CASSVVGQGPYNEQFF
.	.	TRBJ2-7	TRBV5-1	TGCGCCAGCAGCTTGGAGGGTAGATACGAGCAGTACTTC	CASSLEGRYEQYF
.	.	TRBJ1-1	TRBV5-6	TGTGCCAGCAGCGCGAGGTTTAACACTGAAGCTTTCTTT	CASSARFNTEAFF
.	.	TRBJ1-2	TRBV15	TGTGCCACCAGCCGCGGCGGATACTATGGCTACACCTTC	CATSRGGYYGYTF
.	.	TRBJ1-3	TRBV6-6	TGTGCCAGCAACGGGGGACACCAACAGGGAGGAAACACCATATATTTT	CASNGGHQQGGNTIYF
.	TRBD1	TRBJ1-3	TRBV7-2	TGTGCCAGCAGCCCCAGGGGGCAGTCTGGAAACACCATATATTTT	CASSPRGQSGNTIYF
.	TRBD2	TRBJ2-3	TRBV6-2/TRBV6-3	TGTGCCAGCAGCGGTCTAGCGGCAGATACGCAGTATTTT	CASSGLAADTQYF
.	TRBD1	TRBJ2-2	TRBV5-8	TGTGCCAGCAGCTCAGGACAGGGGAGGGCCGGGGAGCTGTTTTTT	CASSSGQGRAGELFF
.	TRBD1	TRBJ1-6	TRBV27	TGTGCCAGCAGTCCCCGACAGGGCAATAATTCACCCCTCCACTTT	CASSPRQGNNSPLHF
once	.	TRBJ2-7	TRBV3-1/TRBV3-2	TGTGCCAGCAGCCAGGCCACCAGGGGCCTCACCTTC	CASSQATRGLTF
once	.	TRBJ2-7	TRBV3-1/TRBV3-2	TGTGCCAGCAGCCTCTACTACAATAACCGGGACACATTCGACCAGTACTTC	CASSLYYNNRDTFDQYF
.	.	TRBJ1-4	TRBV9	TGTGCCAGCAGCGACAGGATGAATAATGAAAAACTGTTTTTT	CASSDRMNNEKLFF
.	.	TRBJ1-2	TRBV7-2	TGTGCCAGCAGCTATCCTAGAGGCGGGGGGTCCTCCTATGGCTACACCTTC	CASSYPRGGGSSYGYTF
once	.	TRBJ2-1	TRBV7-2	TGTGCCAGCAGCTTAGTTGGGGGCAACTACAATGAGCAGTTCTTC	CASSLVGGNYNEQFF
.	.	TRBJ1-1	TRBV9	TGTGCCAGCAGCTCCCGCGGGGGCGAGTTCACTGAAGCTTTCTTT	CASSSRGGEFTEAFF
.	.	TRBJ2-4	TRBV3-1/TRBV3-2	TGTGCCAGCAGCCCCGGGGAAGGGTTAAGGAACTACTTC	CASSPGEGLRNYF
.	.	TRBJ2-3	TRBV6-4	TGTGCCAGCAGTGAAGCAGGGAGCACAGATACGCAGTATTTT	CASSEAGSTDTQYF
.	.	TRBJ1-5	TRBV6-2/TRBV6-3	TGTGCCAGCAGTTACCTTGGGGGGCAAGTGGGCAATCAGCCCCAGCATTTT	CASSYLGGQVGNQPQHF
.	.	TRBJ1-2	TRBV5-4	TGTGCCAGCAGCTTTCCTGGGCAGATCACGCTAGGCTACACCTTC	CASSFPGQITLGYTF
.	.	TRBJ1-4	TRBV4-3	TGCGCCAGCAGCCCACGACAGGATCGTGAAAAACTGTTTTTT	CASSPRQDREKLFF
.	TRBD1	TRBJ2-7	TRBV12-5	TGTGCTAGTGGTTTGGTACCGGGACAGGGTTCCTACGAGCAGTACTTC	CASGLVPGQGSYEQYF
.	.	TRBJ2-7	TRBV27	TGTGCCAGCAGTTTAGTGGGTACCCACGAGCAGTACTTC	CASSLVGTHEQYF
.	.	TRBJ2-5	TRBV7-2	TGTGCCAGCAGCTTAGTGGCTAGTCCGGGTGAGACCCAGTACTTC	CASSLVASPGETQYF
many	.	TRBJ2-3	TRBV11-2	TGTGCCAGCAGCTTAGATCTGGGGCAGGCGGGCGATACGCAGTATTTT	CASSLDLGQAGDTQYF
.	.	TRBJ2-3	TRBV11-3	TGTGCCAGCAGCCTACACACAGATACGCAGTATTTT	CASSLHTDTQYF
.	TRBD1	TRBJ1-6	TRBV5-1	TGCGCCAGCAGCCGGGACAGGGGCTCACCCCTCCACTTT	CASSRDRGSPLHF
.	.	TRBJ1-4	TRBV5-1	TGCGCCAGCAGCTTGGATTGGGGTGGTGAAAAACTGTTTTTT	CASSLDWGGEKLFF
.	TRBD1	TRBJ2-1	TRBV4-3	TGCGCCAGCAGCCCAGGAGTCACAGGGGGCTTGTATGAGCAGTTCTTC	CASSPGVTGGLYEQFF
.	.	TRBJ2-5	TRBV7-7	TGTGCCAGCAGCTTAGTAGGCTTGCAAGAGACCCAGTACTTC	CASSLVGLQETQYF
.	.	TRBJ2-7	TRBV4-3	TGCGCCAGCAGCCAAGTGCGCTCCACGGGAAGCGAGCAGTACTTC	CASSQVRSTGSEQYF
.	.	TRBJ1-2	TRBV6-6	TGTGCCAGCAGTCAGGACTATGGCTACACCTTC	CASSQDYGYTF
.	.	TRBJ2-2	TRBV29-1	TGCAGCGTTCTTCCTAGCGCGGCCGGGGAGCTGTTTTTT	CSVLPSAAGELFF
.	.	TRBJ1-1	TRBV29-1	TGCAGCGTTGCAGCGAACACTGAAGCTTTCTTT	CSVAANTEAFF
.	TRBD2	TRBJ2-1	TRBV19	TGTGCCAGTAGTAGGACTAGCGGATACAATGAGCAGTTCTTC	CASSRTSGYNEQFF
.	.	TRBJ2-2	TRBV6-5	TGTGCCAGCAGCAACTTTTTCGGGGAGCTGTTTTTT	CASSNFFGELFF
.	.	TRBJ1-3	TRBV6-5	TGTGCCGCCGGGGGGGGAAGCTCTGGAAACACCATATATTTT	CAAGGGSSGNTIYF
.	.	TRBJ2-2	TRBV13	TGTGCCAGCAGCTTAGGACTATCGAGCGGGGAGCTGTTTTTT	CASSLGLSSGELFF
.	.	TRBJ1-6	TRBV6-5	TGTGCCAGCAGACCGGCAGGGAGGGATTCACCCCTCCACTTT	CASRPAGRDSPLHF
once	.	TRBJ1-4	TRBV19	TGTGCCAGTAGTATGACCTGGGGGCCGAATGAAAAACTGTTTTTT	CASSMTWGPNEKLFF
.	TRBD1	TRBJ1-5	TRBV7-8	TGTGCCAGCAGCTTAAGGATTGGGACAGGGCTGTATTTT	CASSLRIGTGLYF
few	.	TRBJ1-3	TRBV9	TGTGCCAGCAGCGTTGGGGCAAGCTCTGGAAACACCATATATTTT	CASSVGASSGNTIYF